The present T cell receptor (beta chain) was sequenced within a study of PD-1 blockade in classical Hodgkin lymphoma. Overall study: Intravenous nivolumab at 3 mg/kg was given to patients every 2 weeks.

Each patient relapsed following autologous stem cell transplantation, and prior brentuximab vedotin exposure differed. Classifying best responses yielded complete response, partial response or progressive disease. This clone was seen a single time. Its antigen is undetermined. General study findings and limits: Patients newly diagnosed and complete responders had comparable baseline diversity.

Trimming left V 4 bases short and J 4 bases short, with 10 bases between. Germline V CDR1 and CDR2: SGHVS, FQNEAQ. The CDR3 is made up of 13 amino acids. The assay was immunoSEQ multiplex PCR, and TCRdb's table has in-frame clones only and misses some. The sample has roughly 25,000 clones, around 82% seen once; the top ten hold approximately 10%. This sample comprised peripheral blood mononuclear cells (PBMCs), obtained before the second cycle of nivolumab. This TCR was recovered from a human donor with classical Hodgkin lymphoma. V usage is TRBV7-8 and J usage is TRBJ1-1; tentative D call: TRBD1 (5 bases). The CDR3 DNA reads as TGTGCCAGCAGCTCGTCCGGGACCACTGAAGCTTTCTTT. Amino acids: CASSSSGTTEAFF.